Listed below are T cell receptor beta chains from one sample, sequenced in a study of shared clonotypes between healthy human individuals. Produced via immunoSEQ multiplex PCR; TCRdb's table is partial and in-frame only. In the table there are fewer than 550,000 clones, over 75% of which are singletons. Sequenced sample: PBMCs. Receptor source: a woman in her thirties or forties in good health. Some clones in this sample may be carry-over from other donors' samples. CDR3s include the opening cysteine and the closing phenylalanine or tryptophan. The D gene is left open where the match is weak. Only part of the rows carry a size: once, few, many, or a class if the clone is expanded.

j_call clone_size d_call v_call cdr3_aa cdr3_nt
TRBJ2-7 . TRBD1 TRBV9 CASSPLQGEPPYEQYF TGTGCCAGCAGCCCCTTACAGGGGGAACCTCCCTACGAGCAGTACTTC
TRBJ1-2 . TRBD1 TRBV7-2 CASSSTGGYGYTF TGTGCCAGCAGCTCAACAGGGGGCTATGGCTACACCTTC
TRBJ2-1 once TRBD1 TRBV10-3 CAISETGVYNEQFF TGTGCCATCAGTGAAACAGGGGTCTACAATGAGCAGTTCTTC
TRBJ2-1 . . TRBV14 CASSPQMTGNEQFF TGTGCCAGCAGCCCACAGATGACTGGGAATGAGCAGTTCTTC
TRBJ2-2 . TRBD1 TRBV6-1 CASRGQWNTGELFF TGTGCCAGCAGGGGACAGTGGAACACCGGGGAGCTGTTTTTT
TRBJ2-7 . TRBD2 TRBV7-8 CASSLGRGLAGPRSSYEQYF TGTGCCAGCAGCTTAGGGCGAGGACTAGCGGGACCCCGGAGCTCCTACGAGCAGTACTTC
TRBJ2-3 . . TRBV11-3 CASSLGGQEPGTDTQYF TGTGCCAGCAGCTTAGGTGGGCAGGAGCCCGGCACAGATACGCAGTATTTT
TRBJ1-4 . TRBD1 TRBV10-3 CAISGGTGREKLFF TGTGCCATCAGTGGGGGGACAGGGCGGGAAAAACTGTTTTTT
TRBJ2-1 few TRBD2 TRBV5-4 CASSLGTSVLSEQFF TGTGCCAGCAGCTTGGGGACTAGCGTTCTAAGCGAGCAGTTCTTC
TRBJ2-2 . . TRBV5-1 CASSLGNRDTGELFF TGCGCCAGCAGCTTGGGCAACAGGGACACCGGGGAGCTGTTTTTT
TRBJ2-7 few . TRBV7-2 CASSLSLSQASYEQYF TGTGCCAGCAGCTTATCCCTTAGTCAGGCATCCTACGAGCAGTACTTC
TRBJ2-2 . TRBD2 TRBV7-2 CASSWPRVAGRTGELFF TGTGCCAGCAGCTGGCCGAGGGTAGCGGGGCGCACCGGGGAGCTGTTTTTT
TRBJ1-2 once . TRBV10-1 CASSESASGGYTF TGCGCCAGCAGTGAGTCGGCCAGTGGGGGCTACACCTTC
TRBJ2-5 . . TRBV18 CASSLMGGETQYF TGTGCCAGCTCACTTATGGGCGGGGAGACCCAGTACTTC
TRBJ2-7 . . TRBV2 CASSRRQSSQYEQYF TGTGCCAGCAGTCGGAGGCAGTCTAGTCAATACGAGCAGTACTTC
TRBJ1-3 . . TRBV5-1 CASSLDTPGTGNTIYF TGCGCCAGCAGCTTGGACACTCCGGGAACTGGAAACACCATATATTTT
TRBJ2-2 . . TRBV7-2 CASSLSVRSGELFF TGTGCCAGCAGCTTAAGCGTCAGGTCCGGGGAGCTGTTTTTT
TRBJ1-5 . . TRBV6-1 CASSELGLGPQHF TGTGCCAGCAGTGAATTGGGTTTGGGGCCCCAGCATTTT
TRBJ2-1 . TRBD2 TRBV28 CASSLWEAGRSNEQFF TGTGCCAGCAGTTTATGGGAAGCGGGAAGGTCGAATGAGCAGTTCTTC
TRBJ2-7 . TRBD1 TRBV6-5 CASREGDRDHEQYF TGTGCCAGCAGGGAAGGGGACAGGGACCACGAGCAGTACTTC
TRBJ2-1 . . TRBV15 CATSRDAVSSYNEQFF TGTGCCACCAGCAGAGATGCGGTGAGCTCCTACAATGAGCAGTTCTTC
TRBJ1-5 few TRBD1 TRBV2 CASSPRDRGQPQHF TGTGCCAGCAGCCCCCGGGACAGGGGTCAGCCCCAGCATTTT
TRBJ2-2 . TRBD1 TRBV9 CASSVGTGYGELFF TGTGCCAGCAGCGTAGGGACAGGGTACGGGGAGCTGTTTTTT
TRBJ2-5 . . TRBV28 CASRQGGYQETQYF TGTGCCAGTCGACAGGGAGGGTACCAAGAGACCCAGTACTTC
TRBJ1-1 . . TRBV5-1 CASSLERGMNTEAFF TGCGCCAGCAGCTTGGAGAGAGGGATGAACACTGAAGCTTTCTTT
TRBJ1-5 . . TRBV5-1 CASSLVGAQNQPQHF TGCGCCAGCAGCTTGGTCGGGGCGCAAAATCAGCCCCAGCATTTT
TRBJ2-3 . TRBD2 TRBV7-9 CASSLGRLAEMDTQYF TGTGCCAGCAGCTTAGGTCGGCTAGCGGAGATGGATACGCAGTATTTT